This TCR beta chain was captured in a study of blood T cells in healthy people across ages. General study results and limits: Both naive CD4+ cell counts and diversity were greater in long-lived donors than in aged donors.

Primers used in a second PCR of about 7 to 11 cycles were a sample-barcoded 5' primer and a J-beta primer mix. TCRdb passed the 5' RACE reads through MiXCR, listing each CDR3 protein once. The profile shows around 1,800,000 distinct CDR3 sequences, around 42% of them singletons. Every donor contributed roughly 11 milliliters of peripheral blood by blood draw. PBMCs numbering at least 6.5 million were isolated per sample. Trimming cost V 0 bases and J 0 bases, with 15 bases left between them. From germline, CDR1 is SGHKS and CDR2 YYEKEE (reference sequence). CDR3 length: 18 residues. A note on this clonotype: Its antigen is currently unknown.

The TCR originated in a human donor in good health. The rearrangement links TRBV5-5 to TRBJ1-4; a weak D match, TRBD1 (5 bases). The sequencing sample was made of blood. The CDR3 sequence: CASSLATAYYATNEKLFF. The CDR3 DNA follows: TGTGCCAGCAGCTTGGCGACAGCCTACTATGCAACTAATGAAAAACTGTTTTTT.